Presented here are 10 T cell receptor beta chains from one specimen sequenced in a study of cytomegalovirus exposure and HLA in healthy donors. The PCR ran on 60 Vbeta and 13 Jbeta primers. Some clones are missing from TCRdb's copy, which holds only in-frame ones; the method was immunoSEQ multiplex PCR. Among 150,000 to 200,000 clones listed, 70% to 90% were seen once. The sequenced material came from PBMCs. These receptors originate from a man between 18 and 29 years old in good health and CMV-seropositive.

The V gene is TRBV7-2, the J gene TRBJ2-7, with D unresolved. V lost 4 bases, J lost 3 bases, and 7 bases lay in between. Germline CDR1 reads SGHTA; CDR2 reads FQGNSA. This CDR3 region has 12 residues. CDR3 in DNA: TGTGCCAGCAGCTCCAGGAACTACGAGCAGTACTTC. It translates to CASSSRNYEQYF.

V usage is TRBV2 and J usage is TRBJ2-5, with 7 bases that match TRBD2. The CDR3 has 15 residues. Trimming at V came to 4 bases and at J to 2 bases, leaving 7 bases not matched to a gene. Looked up from germline, CDR1 is SNHLY and CDR2 is FYNNEI. The CDR3 reads CASSVLRGEQETQYF. The CDR3 DNA follows: TGTGCCAGCAGTGTTTTACGGGGGGAACAAGAGACCCAGTACTTC.

In DNA, the CDR3 is TGTGCCAGCAGTGAAGCCCCAGGGGTGTCCTACGAGCAGTACTTC. This sequence encodes CASSEAPGVSYEQYF. The J gene is TRBJ2-7, the V gene TRBV6-1; tentative D call: TRBD1 (6 bases). The germline CDR1 and CDR2 sequences are MNHNS and SASEGT. The CDR3 covers 15 residues. V dropped 0 bases and J dropped 1 base, with 10 bases sitting between them.

This clone was recorded a few times. Compared with germline, one end of the junction differs, possibly owing to a read error. The chain is built from TRBV5-6 and TRBJ2-7; the D gene is possibly TRBD1 (6 bases). Germline V gene sequence: CDR1 SGHDT, CDR2 YYEEEE. The CDR3 totals 13 residues. CDR3 residues: CASSRSLQGTLNF. As DNA, the CDR3 is TGTGCCAGCAGCCGCTCCTTACAGGGTACCCTCAACTTC.

The rearrangement links TRBV4-3 to TRBJ2-7; 8 nucleotides line up with TRBD2. This CDR3 contains 16 residues. Per the germline V gene, CDR1 is LGHNA and CDR2 is YSLEER. After removal of 0 bases from V and 5 bases from J, the junction contained 9 bases not matched to a gene. CDR3 sequence reads: CASSQEITGGFDEQYF. The CDR3 DNA reads as TGCGCCAGCAGCCAAGAAATTACGGGGGGGTTCGACGAGCAGTACTTC.

This clone has just one count. The rearrangement links TRBV6-4 to TRBJ2-5; D is undetermined. CDR3 length: 12 residues. CDR1 and CDR2 from the germline V gene are MRHNA and SNTAGT. V was shortened by 6 bases and J by 2 bases, with 7 bases between the two germline ends. CDR3 DNA: TGTGCCAGCAGCTACCTTCAAGAGACCCAGTACTTC. Amino acids: CASSYLQETQYF.

A single count supports this clone. The chain joins TRBV7-9 to TRBJ2-7; possibly TRBD1 for D (6 bases). The CDR3 is made up of 14 amino acids. Trimming removed 4 bases at V and 0 bases at J, with 10 bases between. From germline, CDR1 is SEHNR and CDR2 FQNEAQ (reference sequence). In DNA, the CDR3 is TGTGCCAGCAGCTACGGACAGAACTCCTACGAGCAGTACTTC. Amino acids: CASSYGQNSYEQYF.

The chain links TRBV6-5 to TRBJ2-5, with a tentative D call TRBD1 (6 bases). V was pared by 2 bases and J by 4 bases, with 14 bases between. This CDR3 is built from 15 residues. Germline V gene lookup returns CDR1 MNHEY and CDR2 SVGAGI. This CDR3 reads CASSYTTGIGETQYF. CDR3 DNA: TGTGCCAGCAGTTACACAACAGGGATCGGAGAGACCCAGTACTTC.

V is TRBV6-5 and J is TRBJ1-3, with D uncertain. Germline V gives CDR1 MNHEY, CDR2 SVGAGI. V gave up 4 bases and J gave up 4 bases, with 11 bases separating them. The CDR3 spans 14 residues. CDR3 nucleotides: TGTGCCAGCAGTTCTAGGTCCCGGGGAAACACCATATATTTT. It translates to CASSSRSRGNTIYF.

This clone was counted between two and nine times. The chain links TRBV7-9 to TRBJ1-6; TRBD1 is a possible D gene (5 bases). V was pared by 3 bases and J by 0 bases, with 12 bases between. The CDR3 runs to 17 residues. The germline gives CDR1 SEHNR, CDR2 FQNEAQ (reference sequence). The CDR3 spells CASSFSGHHSYNSPLHF. Written as DNA, the CDR3 is TGTGCCAGCAGCTTTTCCGGACACCACTCCTATAATTCACCCCTCCACTTT.